Sequencing of this T cell receptor (beta chain) was carried out in a study of CD8+CD57+ T cells in acquired aplastic anemia. Looking at the study overall: The mean DNA yield obtained from sorted CD4+ and CD8+ cells came to about 3.2 ug. An average of approximately 11 million reads for CD4+ cells was obtained from healthy donors. Study conclusions and caveats: Patients and controls shared under 35 CD8+ CDR3 sequences, highly expressed in patients. In CD8+ cells, Simpson's diversity showed no significant difference between patients and controls.

V trimming: 4 bases; J trimming: 6 bases; junction bases outside the gene matches: 7. The CDR3 covers 14 residues. Germline values: CDR1 DFQATT, CDR2 SNEGSKA (reference sequence). Notes on this clonotype: Its antigen is as yet unknown.

Genomic DNA provided the template from which TCR beta VDJ and CDR3 profiles were obtained. TCRdb re-called the reads with MiXCR, one entry per CDR3 protein. The sample has over 200,000 distinct CDR3 sequences, about 59% seen once; the top ten hold around 32%. This chain connects TRBV20-1 to TRBJ2-1, with 9 bases identical to TRBD2. Source material: sorted CD4+, CD8+, or CD8+CD57+ T cells (not recorded which) from PBMCs. The source is a human donor in good health. This chain's CDR3 is CSATGLAGFNEQFF. The CDR3, as DNA: TGCAGTGCTACCGGGCTAGCGGGATTCAATGAGCAGTTCTTC.